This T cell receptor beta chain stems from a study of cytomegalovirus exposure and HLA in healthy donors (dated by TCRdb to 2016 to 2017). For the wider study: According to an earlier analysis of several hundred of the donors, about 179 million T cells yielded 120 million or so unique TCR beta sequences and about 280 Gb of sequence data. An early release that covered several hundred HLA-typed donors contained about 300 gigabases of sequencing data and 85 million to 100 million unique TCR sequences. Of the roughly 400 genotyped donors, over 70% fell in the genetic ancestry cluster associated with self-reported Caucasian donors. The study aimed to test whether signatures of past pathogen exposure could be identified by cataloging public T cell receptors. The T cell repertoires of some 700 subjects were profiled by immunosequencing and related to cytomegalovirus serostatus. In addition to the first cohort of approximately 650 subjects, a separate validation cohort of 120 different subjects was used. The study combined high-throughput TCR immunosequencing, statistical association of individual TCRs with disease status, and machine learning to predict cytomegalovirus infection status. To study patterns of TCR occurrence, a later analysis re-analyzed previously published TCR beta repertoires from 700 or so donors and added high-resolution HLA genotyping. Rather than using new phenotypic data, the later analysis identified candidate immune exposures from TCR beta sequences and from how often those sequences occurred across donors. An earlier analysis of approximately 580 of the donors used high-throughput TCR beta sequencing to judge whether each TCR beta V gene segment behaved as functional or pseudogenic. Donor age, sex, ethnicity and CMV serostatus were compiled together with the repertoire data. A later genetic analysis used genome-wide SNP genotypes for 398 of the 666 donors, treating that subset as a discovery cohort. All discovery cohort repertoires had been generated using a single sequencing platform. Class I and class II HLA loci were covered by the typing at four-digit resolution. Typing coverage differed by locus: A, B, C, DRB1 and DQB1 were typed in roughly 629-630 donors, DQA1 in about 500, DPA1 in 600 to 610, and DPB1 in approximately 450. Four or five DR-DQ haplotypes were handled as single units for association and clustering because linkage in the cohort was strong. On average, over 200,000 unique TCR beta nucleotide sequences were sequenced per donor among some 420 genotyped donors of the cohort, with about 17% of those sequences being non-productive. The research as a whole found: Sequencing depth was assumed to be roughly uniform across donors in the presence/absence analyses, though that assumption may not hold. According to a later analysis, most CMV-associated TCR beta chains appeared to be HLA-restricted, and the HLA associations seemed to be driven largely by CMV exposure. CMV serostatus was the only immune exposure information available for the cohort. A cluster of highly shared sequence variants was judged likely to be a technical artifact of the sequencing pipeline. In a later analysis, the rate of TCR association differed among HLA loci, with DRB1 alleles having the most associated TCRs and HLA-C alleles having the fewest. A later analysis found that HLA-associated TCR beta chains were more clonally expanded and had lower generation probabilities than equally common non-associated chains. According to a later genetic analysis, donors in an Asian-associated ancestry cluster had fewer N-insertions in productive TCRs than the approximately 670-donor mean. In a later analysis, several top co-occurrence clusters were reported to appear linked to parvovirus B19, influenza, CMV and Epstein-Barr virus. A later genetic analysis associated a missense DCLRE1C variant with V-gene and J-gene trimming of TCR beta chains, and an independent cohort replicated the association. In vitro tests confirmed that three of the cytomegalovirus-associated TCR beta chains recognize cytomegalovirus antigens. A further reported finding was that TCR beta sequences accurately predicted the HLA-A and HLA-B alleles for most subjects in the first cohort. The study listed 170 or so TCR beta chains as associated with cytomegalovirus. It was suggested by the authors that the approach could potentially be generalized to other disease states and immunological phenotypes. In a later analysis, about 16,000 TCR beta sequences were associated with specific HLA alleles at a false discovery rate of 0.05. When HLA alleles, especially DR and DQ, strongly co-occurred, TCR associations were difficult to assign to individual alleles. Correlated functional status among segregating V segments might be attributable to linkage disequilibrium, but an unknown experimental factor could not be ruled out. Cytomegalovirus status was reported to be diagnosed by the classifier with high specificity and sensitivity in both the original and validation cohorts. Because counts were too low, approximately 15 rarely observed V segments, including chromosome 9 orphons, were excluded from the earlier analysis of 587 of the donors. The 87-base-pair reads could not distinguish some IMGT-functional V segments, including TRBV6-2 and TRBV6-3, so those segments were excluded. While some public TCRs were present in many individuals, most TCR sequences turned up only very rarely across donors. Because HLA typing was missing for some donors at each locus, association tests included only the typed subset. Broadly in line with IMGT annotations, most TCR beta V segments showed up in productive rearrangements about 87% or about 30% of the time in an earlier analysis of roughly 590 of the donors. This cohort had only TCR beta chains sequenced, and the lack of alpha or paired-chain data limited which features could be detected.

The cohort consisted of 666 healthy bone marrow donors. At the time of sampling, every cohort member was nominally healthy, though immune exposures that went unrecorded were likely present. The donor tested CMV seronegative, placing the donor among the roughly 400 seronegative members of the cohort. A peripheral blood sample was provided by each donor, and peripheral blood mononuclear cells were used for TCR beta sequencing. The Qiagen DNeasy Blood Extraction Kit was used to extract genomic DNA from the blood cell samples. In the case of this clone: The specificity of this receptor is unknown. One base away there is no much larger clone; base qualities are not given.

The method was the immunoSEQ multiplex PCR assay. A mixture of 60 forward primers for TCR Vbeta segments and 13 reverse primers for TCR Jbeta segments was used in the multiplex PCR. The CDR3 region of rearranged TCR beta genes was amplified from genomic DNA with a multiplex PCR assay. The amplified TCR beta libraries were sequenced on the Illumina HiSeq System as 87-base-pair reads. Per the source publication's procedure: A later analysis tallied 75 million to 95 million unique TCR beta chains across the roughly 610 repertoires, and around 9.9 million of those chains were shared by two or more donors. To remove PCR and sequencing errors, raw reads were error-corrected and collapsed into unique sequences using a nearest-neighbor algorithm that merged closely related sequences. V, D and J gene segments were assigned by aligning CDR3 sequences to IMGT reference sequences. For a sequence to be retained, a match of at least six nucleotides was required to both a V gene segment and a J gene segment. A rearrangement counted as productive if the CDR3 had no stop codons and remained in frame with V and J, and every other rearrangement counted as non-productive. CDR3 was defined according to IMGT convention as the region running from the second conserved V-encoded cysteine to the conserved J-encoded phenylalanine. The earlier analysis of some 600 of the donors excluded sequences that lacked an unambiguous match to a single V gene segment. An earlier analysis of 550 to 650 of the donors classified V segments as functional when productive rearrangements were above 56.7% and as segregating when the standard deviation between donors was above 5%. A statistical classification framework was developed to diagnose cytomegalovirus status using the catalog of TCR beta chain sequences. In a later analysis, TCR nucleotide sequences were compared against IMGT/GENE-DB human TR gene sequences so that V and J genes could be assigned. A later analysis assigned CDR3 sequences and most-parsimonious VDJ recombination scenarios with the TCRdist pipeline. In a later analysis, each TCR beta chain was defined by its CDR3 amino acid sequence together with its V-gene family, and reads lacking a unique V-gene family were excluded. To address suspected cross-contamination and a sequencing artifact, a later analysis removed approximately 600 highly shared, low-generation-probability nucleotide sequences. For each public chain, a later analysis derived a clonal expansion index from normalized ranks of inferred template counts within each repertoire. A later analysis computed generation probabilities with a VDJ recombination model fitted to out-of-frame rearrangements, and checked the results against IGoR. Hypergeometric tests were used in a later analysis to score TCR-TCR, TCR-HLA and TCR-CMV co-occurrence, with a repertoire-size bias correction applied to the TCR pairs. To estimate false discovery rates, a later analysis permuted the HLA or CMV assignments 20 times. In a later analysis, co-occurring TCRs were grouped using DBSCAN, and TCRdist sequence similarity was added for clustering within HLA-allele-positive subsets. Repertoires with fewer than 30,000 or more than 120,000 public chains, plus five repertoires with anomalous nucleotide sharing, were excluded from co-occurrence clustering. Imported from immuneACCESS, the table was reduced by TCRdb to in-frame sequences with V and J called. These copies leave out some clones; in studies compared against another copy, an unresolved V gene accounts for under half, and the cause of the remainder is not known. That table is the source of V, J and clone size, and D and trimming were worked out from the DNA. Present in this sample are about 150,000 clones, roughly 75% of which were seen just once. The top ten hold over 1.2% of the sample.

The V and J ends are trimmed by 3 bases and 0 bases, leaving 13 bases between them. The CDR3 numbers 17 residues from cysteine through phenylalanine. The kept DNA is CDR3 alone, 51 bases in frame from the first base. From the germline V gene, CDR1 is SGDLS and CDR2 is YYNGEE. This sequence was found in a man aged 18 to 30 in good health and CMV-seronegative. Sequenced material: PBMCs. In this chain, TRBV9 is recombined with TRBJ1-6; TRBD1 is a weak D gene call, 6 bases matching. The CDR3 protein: CASSAGRGSSYNSPLHF. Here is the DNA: TGTGCCAGCAGCGCCGGAAGGGGGAGCTCCTATAATTCACCCCTCCACTTT.